Below, one TCR beta chain is given with its context. This record belongs to a study of blood T cell repertoires in COVID-19. Whole-study context: PBMCs, B-cell-depleted T cells, or T cells were the source of the cDNA or gDNA that made up the material.

Germline V gene sequence: CDR1 MNHEY, CDR2 SMNVEV (reference sequence). The CDR3 runs to 15 residues. Trimming shortened V by 4 bases and J by 0 bases, and 9 bases separated the two germline ends. Clones were read by immunoSEQ multiplex PCR, and TCRdb kept only the in-frame ones, dropping some. The data contain around 250,000 clones, about 90% of them singletons. The genes are TRBV27 and TRBJ1-4; a possible D gene is TRBD1 (5 bases). The clonotype comes from a woman in her forties who had been exposed to COVID-19. The source material was PBMCs or T cells enriched from blood (not recorded which). The CDR3 DNA is TGTGCCAGCAGTTGGCGGGGGACAACTAATGAAAAACTGTTTTTT. It specifies CASSWRGTTNEKLFF.